This T cell receptor (beta chain) was identified during a study of identical twins. TCRdb processed the 5' RACE reads anew with MiXCR; each CDR3 protein has one entry. The sample yields hundreds of thousands of distinct CDR3 sequences, 20% to 25% seen once. The germline CDR1 and CDR2 sequences are SNHLY and FYNNEI. This CDR3 is 15 amino acids long. V lost 6 bases and J lost 3; bases outside the gene matches: 8. This same sample was also part of a study on T cells expressing NK-cell markers.

Sequenced material: CD4+ T cells sorted from blood. The chain uses TRBV2 and TRBJ2-7; TRBD2 agrees at 10 bases. The TCR sequence derives from a woman aged 18-29 years in good health. The CDR3 sequence is CASRTGLAEFYEQYF. The CDR3 coding sequence is TGTGCCAGCAGGACCGGACTAGCGGAATTCTACGAGCAGTACTTC. The whole variable domain, filled in from reference TRBV2 and TRBJ2-7, reads EPEVTQTPSHQVTQMGQEVILRCVPISNHLYFYWYRQILGQKVEFLVSFYNNEISEKSEIFDDQFSVERPDGSNFTLKIRSTKLEDSAMYFCASRTGLAEFYEQYFGPGTRLTVT.